Listed below are T cell receptor beta chains from one sample, sequenced in a study of cytomegalovirus exposure and HLA in healthy donors. Profiled with immunoSEQ multiplex PCR; TCRdb holds only in-frame clones, not every one. This repertoire comprises 75,000 to 95,000 clones; its ten largest clones make up approximately 4.2%. The material sequenced was PBMCs. The receptors were sampled from a man aged 25-45 years in good health and CMV-seronegative. Each CDR3 is given with its conserved first and last residue. D genes are given only for firm matches.

CDR3 DNA,CDR3 protein,D gene,J gene,V gene
TGTGCCAGCAGCCCCTGGACAGGGGCCTTCTCCTACGAGCAGTACTTC,CASSPWTGAFSYEQYF,TRBD1,TRBJ2-7,TRBV5-4
TGCAGCGTCAAGAACCGGGGGGGCAGAGCCTACGAGCAGTACTTC,CSVKNRGGRAYEQYF,TRBD2,TRBJ2-7,TRBV29-1
TGTGCCAGTAGTATTAGGGGACAGGGTGACAATCAGCCCCAGCATTTT,CASSIRGQGDNQPQHF,TRBD1,TRBJ1-5,TRBV19
TGTGCCAGCAGTTTATCAACAGGGGGGGTCGAGCAGTACTTC,CASSLSTGGVEQYF,NA,TRBJ2-7,TRBV27
TGTGCCAGCAGCCCCCTCTACGAGCAGTACTTC,CASSPLYEQYF,NA,TRBJ2-7,TRBV11-2
TGTGCCAGCAGCTTGGTTAGCGGGGGGGAATACGAGCAGTACTTC,CASSLVSGGEYEQYF,TRBD2,TRBJ2-7,TRBV5-4
TGTGCCAGCAGCTTCCGAGGACAGGGGAAGAAGGGCTACACCTTC,CASSFRGQGKKGYTF,TRBD1,TRBJ1-2,TRBV7-8
TGTGCCAGCATCGAGGGCAGGTATAGCAATCAGCCCCAGCATTTT,CASIEGRYSNQPQHF,NA,TRBJ1-5,TRBV2
TGCGCCAGCAGCCAACGTGCCACTAGCGGAGCGGAAGGAGTAAGAGCCAATGAGCAGTTCTTC,CASSQRATSGAEGVRANEQFF,TRBD2,TRBJ2-1,TRBV4-3
TGTGCCAGCAAGATACAGGGGAACACCGGGGAGCTGTTTTTT,CASKIQGNTGELFF,NA,TRBJ2-2,TRBV6-5
TGCAGCGTTGGGGGGGACAGGAACACCGGGGAGCTGTTTTTT,CSVGGDRNTGELFF,NA,TRBJ2-2,TRBV29-1
TGTGCCAGCAGCAAGGACAGGGAAAGGGAATATTCACCCCTCCACTTT,CASSKDREREYSPLHF,TRBD1,TRBJ1-6,TRBV7-2
TGCGCCAGCAGCCAAGACCCACTTGGCGGGACTCAAGAGACCCAGTACTTC,CASSQDPLGGTQETQYF,NA,TRBJ2-5,TRBV4-3
TGTGCCAGCAGCCCCGGACAGGGTAAGGGGGCCTACGAGCAGTACTTC,CASSPGQGKGAYEQYF,TRBD1,TRBJ2-7,TRBV28
TGCGCCAGCGGCACAAGTTCTTCTGGGGCCAACGTCCTGACTTTC,CASGTSSSGANVLTF,NA,TRBJ2-6,TRBV5-1
TGTGCCATCAGTGAGGGACTAACGACCTACAATGAGCAGTTCTTC,CAISEGLTTYNEQFF,NA,TRBJ2-1,TRBV10-3
TGTGCCAGCAGCTTCGGACTAGCGGGAGGGGGAGGGTACAATGAGCAGTTCTTC,CASSFGLAGGGGYNEQFF,TRBD2,TRBJ2-1,TRBV5-6